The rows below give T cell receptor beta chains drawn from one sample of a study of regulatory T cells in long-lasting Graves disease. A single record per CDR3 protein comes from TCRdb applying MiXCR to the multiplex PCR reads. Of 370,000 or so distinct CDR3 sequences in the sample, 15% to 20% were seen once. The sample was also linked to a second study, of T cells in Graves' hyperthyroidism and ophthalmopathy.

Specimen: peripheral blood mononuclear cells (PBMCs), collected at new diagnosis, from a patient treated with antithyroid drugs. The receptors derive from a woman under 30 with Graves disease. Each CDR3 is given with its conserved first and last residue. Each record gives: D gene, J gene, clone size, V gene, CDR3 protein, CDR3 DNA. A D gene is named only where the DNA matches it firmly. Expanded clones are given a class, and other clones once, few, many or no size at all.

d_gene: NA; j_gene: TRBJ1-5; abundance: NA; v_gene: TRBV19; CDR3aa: CASIKRPQGYISNQPQHF; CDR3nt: TGTGCCAGTATAAAGCGGCCCCAGGGATATATCAGCAATCAGCCCCAGCATTTT
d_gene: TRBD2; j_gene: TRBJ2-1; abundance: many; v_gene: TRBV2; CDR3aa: CASSPPERGGRFF; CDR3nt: TGTGCCAGCAGTCCCCCCGAGCGGGGGGGCCGGTTCTTC
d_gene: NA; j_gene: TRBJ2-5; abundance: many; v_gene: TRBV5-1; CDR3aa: CASAFQPQGSETQYF; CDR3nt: TGCGCCAGCGCCTTCCAACCTCAGGGATCTGAGACCCAGTACTTC
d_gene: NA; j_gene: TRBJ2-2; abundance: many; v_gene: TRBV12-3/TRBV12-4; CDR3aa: CASSHAVVGNTGELFF; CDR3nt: TGTGCCAGCAGCCATGCCGTAGTGGGCAACACCGGGGAGCTGTTTTTT
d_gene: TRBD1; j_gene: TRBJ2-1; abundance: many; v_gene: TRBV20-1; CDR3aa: CSAREQGKSYNEQFF; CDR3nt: TGCAGTGCTAGAGAACAGGGGAAGTCCTACAATGAGCAGTTCTTC
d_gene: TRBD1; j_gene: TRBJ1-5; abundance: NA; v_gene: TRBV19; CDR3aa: CASSIQTGAFSNQPQHF; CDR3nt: TGTGCCAGTAGTATCCAGACAGGGGCCTTTAGCAATCAGCCCCAGCATTTT
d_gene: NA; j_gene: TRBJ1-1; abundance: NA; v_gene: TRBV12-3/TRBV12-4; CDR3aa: CASSLNRDTKAFF; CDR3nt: TGTGCCAGCAGTCTCAACAGAGACACTAAAGCTTTCTTT
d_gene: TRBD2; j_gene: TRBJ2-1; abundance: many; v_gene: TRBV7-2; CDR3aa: CASSLASPSGSMGNEQFF; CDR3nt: TGTGCCAGCAGCTTAGCGTCGCCTAGCGGGAGTATGGGCAATGAGCAGTTCTTC
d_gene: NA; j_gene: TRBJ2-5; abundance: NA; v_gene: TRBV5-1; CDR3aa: CASSLKWETQYF; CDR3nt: TGCGCCAGCAGCTTGAAATGGGAGACCCAGTACTTC
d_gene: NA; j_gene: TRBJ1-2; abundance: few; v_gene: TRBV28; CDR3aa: CASSSSNPGSYGYTF; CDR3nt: TGTGCCAGCAGTTCTTCAAACCCAGGTTCCTATGGCTACACCTTC
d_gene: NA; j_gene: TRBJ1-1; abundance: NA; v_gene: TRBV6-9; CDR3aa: CASSSNPPSGTEAFF; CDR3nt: TGTGCCAGCAGTTCGAACCCCCCCAGCGGCACTGAAGCTTTCTTT
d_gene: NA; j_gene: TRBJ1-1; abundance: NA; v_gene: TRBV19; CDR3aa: CASSKGRATEAFF; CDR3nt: TGTGCCAGTAGTAAGGGACGGGCCACTGAAGCTTTCTTT
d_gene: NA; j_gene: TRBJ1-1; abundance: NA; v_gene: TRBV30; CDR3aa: CAWRGLAAEAFF; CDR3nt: TGTGCCTGGAGGGGCTTGGCCGCTGAAGCTTTCTTT
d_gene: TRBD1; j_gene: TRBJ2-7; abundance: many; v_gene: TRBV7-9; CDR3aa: CASSRDRGFEQYF; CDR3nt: TGTGCCAGCAGCCGGGACAGGGGGTTCGAGCAGTACTTC
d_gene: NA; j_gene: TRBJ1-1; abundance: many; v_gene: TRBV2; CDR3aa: CASSELRTATEAFF; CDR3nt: TGTGCCAGCAGTGAACTCCGGACCGCCACTGAAGCTTTCTTT
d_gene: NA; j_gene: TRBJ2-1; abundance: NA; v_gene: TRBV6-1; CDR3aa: CASSDSELAPYYNEQFF; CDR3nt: TGTGCCAGCAGTGATTCCGAACTAGCCCCCTACTACAATGAGCAGTTCTTC
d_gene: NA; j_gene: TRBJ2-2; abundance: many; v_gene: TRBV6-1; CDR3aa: CASSERPSTGELFF; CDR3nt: TGTGCCAGCAGTGAGCGACCGTCCACCGGGGAGCTGTTTTTT
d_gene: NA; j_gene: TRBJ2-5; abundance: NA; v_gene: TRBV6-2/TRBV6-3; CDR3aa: CASSYSAQETQYF; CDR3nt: TGTGCCAGCAGTTACTCAGCCCAAGAGACCCAGTACTTC
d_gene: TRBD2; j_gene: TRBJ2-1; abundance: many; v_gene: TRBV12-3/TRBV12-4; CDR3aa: CASTRGLAGGFYNEQFF; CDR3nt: TGTGCCAGCACCAGAGGACTAGCGGGGGGCTTTTACAATGAGCAGTTCTTC
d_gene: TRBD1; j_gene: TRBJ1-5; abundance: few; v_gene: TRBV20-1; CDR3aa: CSARSGGSGNQPQHF; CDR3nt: TGCAGTGCTAGATCAGGGGGGTCGGGCAATCAGCCCCAGCATTTT
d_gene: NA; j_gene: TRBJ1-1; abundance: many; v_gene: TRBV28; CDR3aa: CASSLLGRGTEAFF; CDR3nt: TGTGCCAGCAGTTTATTGGGGCGAGGAACTGAAGCTTTCTTT
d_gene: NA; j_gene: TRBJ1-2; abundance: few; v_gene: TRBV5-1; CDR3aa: CASSLESPGLYGYTF; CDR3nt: TGCGCCAGCAGCTTGGAATCCCCGGGTCTATATGGCTACACCTTC
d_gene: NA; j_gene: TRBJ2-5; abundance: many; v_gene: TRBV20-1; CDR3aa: CSARDVLRETQYF; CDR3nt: TGCAGTGCTAGAGATGTGTTGAGAGAGACCCAGTACTTC
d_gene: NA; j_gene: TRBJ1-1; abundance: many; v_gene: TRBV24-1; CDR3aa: CATSGGWGTEAFF; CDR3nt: TGTGCCACCAGTGGGGGATGGGGCACTGAAGCTTTCTTT
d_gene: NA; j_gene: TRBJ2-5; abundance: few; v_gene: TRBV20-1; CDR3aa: CSANQDEQETQYF; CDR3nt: TGCAGTGCTAACCAGGACGAACAAGAGACCCAGTACTTC
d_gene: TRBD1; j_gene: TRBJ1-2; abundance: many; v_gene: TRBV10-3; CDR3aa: CAIRGTGGGYGYTF; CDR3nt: TGTGCCATCAGGGGGACAGGGGGAGGATATGGCTACACCTTC
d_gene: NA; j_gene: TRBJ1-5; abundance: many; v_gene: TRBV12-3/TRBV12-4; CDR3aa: CASTPGGGSNQPQHF; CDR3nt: TGTGCCAGCACCCCAGGAGGAGGGTCCAATCAGCCCCAGCATTTT
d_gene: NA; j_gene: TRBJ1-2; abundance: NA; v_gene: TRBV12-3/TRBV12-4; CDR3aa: CASSLAQISGYTF; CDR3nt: TGTGCCAGCAGTTTAGCCCAGATAAGCGGCTACACCTTC
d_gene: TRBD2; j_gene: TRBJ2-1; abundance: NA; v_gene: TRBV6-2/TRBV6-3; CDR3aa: CASSSRGTSGFYNEQFF; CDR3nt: TGTGCCAGCAGTTCGAGGGGGACTAGCGGATTCTACAATGAGCAGTTCTTC
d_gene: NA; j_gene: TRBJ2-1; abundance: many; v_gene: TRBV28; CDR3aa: CASSLRAPRKQFF; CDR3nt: TGTGCCAGCAGTTTGCGGGCCCCACGGAAGCAGTTCTTC
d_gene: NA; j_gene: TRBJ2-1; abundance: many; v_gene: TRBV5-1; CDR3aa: CASSSPNANEQFF; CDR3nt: TGCGCCAGCAGCTCGCCGAACGCCAATGAGCAGTTCTTC
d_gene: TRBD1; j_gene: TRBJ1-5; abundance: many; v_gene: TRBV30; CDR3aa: CAWSGQGAQPQHF; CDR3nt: TGTGCCTGGAGTGGGCAGGGGGCTCAGCCCCAGCATTTT
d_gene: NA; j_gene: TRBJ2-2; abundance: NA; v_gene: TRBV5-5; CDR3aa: CASSLVSADEIGELFF; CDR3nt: TGTGCCAGCAGCTTGGTCTCTGCCGACGAAATCGGGGAGCTGTTTTTT
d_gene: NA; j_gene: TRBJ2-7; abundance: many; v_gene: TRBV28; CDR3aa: CASSLGGDVYEQYF; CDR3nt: TGTGCCAGCAGTTTAGGAGGGGACGTGTACGAGCAGTACTTC
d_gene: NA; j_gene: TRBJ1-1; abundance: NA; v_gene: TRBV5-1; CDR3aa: CASSLVSGAGTEAFF; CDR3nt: TGCGCCAGCAGCTTGGTATCAGGGGCCGGGACTGAAGCTTTCTTT
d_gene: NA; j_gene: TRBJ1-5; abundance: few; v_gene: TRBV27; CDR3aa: CASSTQGINQPQHF; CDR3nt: TGTGCCAGCAGTACTCAGGGGATAAATCAGCCCCAGCATTTT
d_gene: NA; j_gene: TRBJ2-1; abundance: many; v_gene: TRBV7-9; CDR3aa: CASSFLSGWYNEQFF; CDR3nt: TGTGCCAGCAGCTTTCTGAGCGGGTGGTACAATGAGCAGTTCTTC
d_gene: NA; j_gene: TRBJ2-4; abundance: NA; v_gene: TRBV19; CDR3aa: CASSIEAEQGRNIFAKNIQYF; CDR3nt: TGTGCCAGTAGTATAGAGGCTGAGCAGGGGAGAAATATTTTCGCCAAAAACATTCAGTACTTC
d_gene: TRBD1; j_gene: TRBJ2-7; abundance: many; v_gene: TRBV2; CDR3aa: CASNSYRDSPYEQYF; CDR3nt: TGTGCCAGCAACAGTTACCGGGACAGTCCCTACGAGCAGTACTTC
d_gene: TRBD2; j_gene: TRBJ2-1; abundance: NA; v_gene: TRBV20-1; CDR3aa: CSASLGAGEAGEQFF; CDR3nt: TGCAGTGCTAGCCTCGGAGCGGGAGAAGCAGGTGAGCAGTTCTTC
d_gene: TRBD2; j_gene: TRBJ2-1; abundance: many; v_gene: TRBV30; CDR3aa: CAWSVGGRVNEQFF; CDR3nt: TGTGCCTGGAGTGTGGGCGGGAGAGTCAATGAGCAGTTCTTC
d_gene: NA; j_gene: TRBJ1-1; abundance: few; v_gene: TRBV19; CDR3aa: CASTRGTQAFF; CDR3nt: TGTGCCAGTACTCGCGGTACCCAAGCTTTCTTT
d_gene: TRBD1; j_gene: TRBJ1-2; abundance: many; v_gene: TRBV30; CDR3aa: CAWSSDRGALYGYTF; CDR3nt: TGTGCCTGGAGCTCGGACAGGGGAGCGCTCTATGGCTACACCTTC
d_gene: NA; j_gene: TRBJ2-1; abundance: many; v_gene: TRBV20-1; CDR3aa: CSATHSNNEQFF; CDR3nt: TGCAGTGCTACCCACAGTAACAATGAGCAGTTCTTC
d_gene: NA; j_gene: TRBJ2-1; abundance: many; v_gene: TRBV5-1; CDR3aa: CASSLIGGGAADEQFF; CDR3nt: TGCGCCAGCAGCTTGATTGGTGGGGGGGCCGCGGATGAGCAGTTCTTC
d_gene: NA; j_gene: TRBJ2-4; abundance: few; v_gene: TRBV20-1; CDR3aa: CSARIAVKNIQYF; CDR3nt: TGCAGTGCTAGAATAGCGGTAAAAAACATTCAGTACTTC
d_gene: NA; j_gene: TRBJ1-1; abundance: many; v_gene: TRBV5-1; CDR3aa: CASSLGSGVRTEAFF; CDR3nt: TGCGCCAGCAGCTTGGGGTCGGGCGTTAGGACTGAAGCTTTCTTT
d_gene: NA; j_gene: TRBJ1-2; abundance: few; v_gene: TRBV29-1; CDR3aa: CSVEGTLGYTF; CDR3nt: TGCAGCGTTGAAGGGACCTTGGGCTACACCTTC
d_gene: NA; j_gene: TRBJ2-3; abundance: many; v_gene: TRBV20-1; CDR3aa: CSASDSSTDTQYF; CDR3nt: TGCAGTGCTAGTGACTCTAGCACAGATACGCAGTATTTT